This TCR beta chain emerged from a study of HIV-infected children after antiretroviral therapy interruption. At the level of the study: Interruption-arm samples span weeks 0, 12, interruption end (24 or 48), and about 3 years post-study.

A 3' RACE protocol on RNA, with unique molecular identifiers, produced the TCR library. TCRdb itself ran the 3' RACE reads through MiXCR, one entry per CDR3 protein. This sample carries under 50,000 distinct CDR3 sequences, 4.3% of them seen once, and the ten largest clones take 0.7%. The treatment is: PENTA 11 planned treatment interruption arm or continuous ART arm. From thawed PBMCs, naive CD4+ CD45RA+ CD45RO- T cells were sorted. The V gene end was trimmed by 7 bases and the J gene end by 6 bases; junction bases not matched to a gene: 10. This CDR3 spans 15 amino acids. Germline CDR1 reads SNHLY; CDR2 reads FYNNEI.

The rearrangement uses TRBV2 and TRBJ2-4; 9 nucleotides align to TRBD2. The sample consisted of CD45RA+ CD4+ T cells from PBMCs, pooled from several time points, taken from a donor given antiretroviral therapy, either interrupted or continuous. Subset given: naive CD4+ CD45RA+ CD45RO- T cells. The origin of this receptor is a pool of human donors with HIV. The CDR3 loop is CASTSWTSVGNIQYF. The CDR3 nucleotides read TGTGCCAGCACCTCCTGGACTAGCGTAGGAAACATTCAGTACTTC.